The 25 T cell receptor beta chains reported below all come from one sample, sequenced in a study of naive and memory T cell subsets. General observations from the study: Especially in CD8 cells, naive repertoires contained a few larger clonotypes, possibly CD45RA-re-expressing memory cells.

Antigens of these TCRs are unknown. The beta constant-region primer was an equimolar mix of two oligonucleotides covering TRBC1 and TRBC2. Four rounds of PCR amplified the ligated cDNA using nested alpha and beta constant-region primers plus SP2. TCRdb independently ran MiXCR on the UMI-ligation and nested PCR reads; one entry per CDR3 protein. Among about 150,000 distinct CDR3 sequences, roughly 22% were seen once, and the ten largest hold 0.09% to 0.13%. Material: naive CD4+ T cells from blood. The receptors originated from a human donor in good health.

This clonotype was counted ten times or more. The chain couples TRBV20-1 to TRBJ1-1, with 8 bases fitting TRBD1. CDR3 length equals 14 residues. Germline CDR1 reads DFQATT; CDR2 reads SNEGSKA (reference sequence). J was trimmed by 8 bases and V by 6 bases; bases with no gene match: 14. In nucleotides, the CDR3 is TGCAGTGCGGTATACGTTAACCGGGACAGGGAAGCTTTCTTT. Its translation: CSAVYVNRDREAFF.

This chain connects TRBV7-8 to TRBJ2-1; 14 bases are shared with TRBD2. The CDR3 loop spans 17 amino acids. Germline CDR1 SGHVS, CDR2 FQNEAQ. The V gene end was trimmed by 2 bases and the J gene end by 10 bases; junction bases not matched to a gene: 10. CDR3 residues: CASSLTAGTSGGGEQFF. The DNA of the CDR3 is TGTGCCAGCAGCTTAACGGCCGGGACTAGCGGGGGAGGGGAGCAGTTCTTC.

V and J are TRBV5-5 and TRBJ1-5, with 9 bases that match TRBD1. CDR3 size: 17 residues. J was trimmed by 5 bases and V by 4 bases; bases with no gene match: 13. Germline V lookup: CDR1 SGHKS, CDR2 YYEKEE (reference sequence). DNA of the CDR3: TGTGCCAGCAGCCAAATAACCGGGACAGGGATTCATCAGCCCCAGCATTTT. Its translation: CASSQITGTGIHQPQHF.

CDR3 sequence (DNA): TGTGCCAGCTCACCGGCGGACCTAGCCAAAAACATTCAGTACTTC. Translation gives CASSPADLAKNIQYF. The chain is built from TRBV18 and TRBJ2-4; D is unresolved. Germline CDR1 is KGHSH and CDR2 is LQKENI. With 3 bases removed from V and 0 bases from J, the gap between germline ends came to 9 bases. This CDR3 region has 15 residues.

CDR3 residues: CASSQARGRQNYEQYF. For the CDR3, the DNA is TGCGCCAGCAGCCAAGCCCGGGGACGGCAGAACTACGAGCAGTACTTC. J is TRBJ2-7 and V is TRBV4-1; either TRBD1 or TRBD2 may fit D (5 bases each). The germline gives CDR1 MGHRA, CDR2 YSYEKL. Deletions cut 1 base from V and 3 bases from J, with 16 bases between. This CDR3 is built from 16 residues.

In DNA, the CDR3 is TGCAGCGTACGGGACAGAGACTCTCTTATGAACACTGAAGCTTTCTTT. As protein: CSVRDRDSLMNTEAFF. V gene TRBV29-1 combines with J gene TRBJ1-1; 7 bases align to TRBD1. CDR3 length equals 16 residues. Germline V CDR1 and CDR2: SQVTM, ANQGSEA. Trimming took 6 bases from V and 0 from J; bases not matched to a gene: 13.

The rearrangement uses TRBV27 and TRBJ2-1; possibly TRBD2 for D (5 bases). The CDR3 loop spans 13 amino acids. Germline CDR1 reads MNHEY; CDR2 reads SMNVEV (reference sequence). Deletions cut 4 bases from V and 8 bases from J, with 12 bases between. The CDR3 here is CASSWTRRDEQFF. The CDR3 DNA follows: TGTGCCAGCAGTTGGACTCGTCGAGATGAGCAGTTCTTC.

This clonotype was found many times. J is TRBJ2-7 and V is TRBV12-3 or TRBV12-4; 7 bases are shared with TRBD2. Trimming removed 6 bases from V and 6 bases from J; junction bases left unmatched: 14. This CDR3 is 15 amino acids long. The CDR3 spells CASRLTSSIAPEQYF. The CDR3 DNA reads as TGTGCCAGCAGGCTGACTAGCAGTATCGCCCCCGAGCAGTACTTC.

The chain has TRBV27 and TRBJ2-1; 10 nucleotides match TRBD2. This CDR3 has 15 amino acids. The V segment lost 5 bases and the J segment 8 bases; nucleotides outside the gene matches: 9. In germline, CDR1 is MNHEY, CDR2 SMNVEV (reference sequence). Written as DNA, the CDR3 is TGTGCCAGCAGTAAAGCAAGCGGGAGGGGGGATGAGCAGTTCTTC. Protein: CASSKASGRGDEQFF.

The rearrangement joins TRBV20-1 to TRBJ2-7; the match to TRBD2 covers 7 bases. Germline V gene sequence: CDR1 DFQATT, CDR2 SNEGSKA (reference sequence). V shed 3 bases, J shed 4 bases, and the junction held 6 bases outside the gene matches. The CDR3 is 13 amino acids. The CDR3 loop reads CSASRLANYEQYF. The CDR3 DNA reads TGCAGTGCTAGTCGACTAGCTAATTACGAGCAGTACTTC.

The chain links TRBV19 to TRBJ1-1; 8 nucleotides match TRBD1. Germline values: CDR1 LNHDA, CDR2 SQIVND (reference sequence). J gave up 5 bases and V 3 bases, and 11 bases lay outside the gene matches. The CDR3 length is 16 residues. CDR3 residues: CASSIRGQGAWTEAFF. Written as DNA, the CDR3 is TGTGCCAGTAGTATTCGGGGCCAGGGGGCGTGGACTGAAGCTTTCTTT.

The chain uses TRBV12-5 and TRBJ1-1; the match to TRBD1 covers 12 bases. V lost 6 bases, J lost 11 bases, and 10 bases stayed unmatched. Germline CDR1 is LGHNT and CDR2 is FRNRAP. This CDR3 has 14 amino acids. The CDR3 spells CASGIQGQGARAFF. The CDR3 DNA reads TGTGCTAGTGGGATTCAGGGACAGGGGGCGCGGGCTTTCTTT.

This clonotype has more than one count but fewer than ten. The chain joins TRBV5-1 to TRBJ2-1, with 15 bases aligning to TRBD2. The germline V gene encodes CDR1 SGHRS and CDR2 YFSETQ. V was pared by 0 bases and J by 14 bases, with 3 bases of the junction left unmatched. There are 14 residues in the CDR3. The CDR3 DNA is TGCGCCAGCAGCTTGGGGACTAGCGGGAGGGCCGAGTTCTTC. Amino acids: CASSLGTSGRAEFF.

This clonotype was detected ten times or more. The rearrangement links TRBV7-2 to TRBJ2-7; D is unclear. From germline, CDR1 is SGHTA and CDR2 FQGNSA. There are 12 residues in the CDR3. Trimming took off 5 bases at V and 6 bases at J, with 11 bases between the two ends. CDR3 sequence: CASSPGSSEQYF. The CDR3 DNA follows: TGTGCCAGCAGCCCAGGATCTTCCGAGCAGTACTTC. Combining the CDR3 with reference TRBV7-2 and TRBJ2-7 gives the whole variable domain GAGVSQSPSNKVTEKGKDVELRCDPISGHTALYWYRQSLGQGLEFLIYFQGNSAPDKSGLPSDRFSAERTGGSVSTLTIQRTQQEDSAVYLCASSPGSSEQYFGPGTRLTVT.

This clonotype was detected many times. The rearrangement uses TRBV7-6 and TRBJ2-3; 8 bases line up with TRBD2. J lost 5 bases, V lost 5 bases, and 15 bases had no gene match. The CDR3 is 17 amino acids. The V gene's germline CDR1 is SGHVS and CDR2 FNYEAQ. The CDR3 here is CASSRGRGGTRLDTQYF. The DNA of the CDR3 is TGTGCCAGCAGCCGTGGTCGTGGCGGGACTAGATTAGATACGCAGTATTTT.

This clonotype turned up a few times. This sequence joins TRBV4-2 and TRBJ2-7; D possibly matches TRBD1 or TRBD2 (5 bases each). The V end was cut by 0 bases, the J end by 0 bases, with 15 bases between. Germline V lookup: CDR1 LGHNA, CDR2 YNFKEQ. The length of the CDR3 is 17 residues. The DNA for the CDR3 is TGTGCCAGCAGCCAAGATGGGACCCCGAGGGGCTCCTACGAGCAGTACTTC. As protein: CASSQDGTPRGSYEQYF.

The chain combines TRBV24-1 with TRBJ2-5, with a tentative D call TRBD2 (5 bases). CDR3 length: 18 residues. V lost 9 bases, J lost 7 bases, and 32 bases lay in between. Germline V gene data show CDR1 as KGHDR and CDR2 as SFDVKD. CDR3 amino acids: CATGGEGDFNPSVRTQYF. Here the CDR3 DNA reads TGTGCCACCGGAGGAGAGGGTGATTTTAACCCGTCTGTTCGGACCCAGTACTTC.

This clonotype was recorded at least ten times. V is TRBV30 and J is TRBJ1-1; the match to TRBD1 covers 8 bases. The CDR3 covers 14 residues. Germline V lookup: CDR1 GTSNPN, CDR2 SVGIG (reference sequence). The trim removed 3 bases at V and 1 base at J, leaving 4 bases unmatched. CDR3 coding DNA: TGTGCCTGGAGCAGGGGGCTATGGAACACTGAAGCTTTCTTT. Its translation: CAWSRGLWNTEAFF.

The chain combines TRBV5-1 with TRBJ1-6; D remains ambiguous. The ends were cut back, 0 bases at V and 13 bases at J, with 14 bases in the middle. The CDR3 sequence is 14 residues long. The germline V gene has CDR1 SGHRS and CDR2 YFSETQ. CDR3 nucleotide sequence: TGCGCCAGCAGCTTGGACGGAGGTGGGAGCCCCCTCCACTTT. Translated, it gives CASSLDGGGSPLHF.

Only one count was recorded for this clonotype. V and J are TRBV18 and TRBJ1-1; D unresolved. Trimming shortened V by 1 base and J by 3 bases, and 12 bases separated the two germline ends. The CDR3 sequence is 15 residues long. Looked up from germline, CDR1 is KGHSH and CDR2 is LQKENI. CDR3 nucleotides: TGTGCCAGCTCACCACGAGGGATCGTGGACACTGAAGCTTTCTTT. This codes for CASSPRGIVDTEAFF.

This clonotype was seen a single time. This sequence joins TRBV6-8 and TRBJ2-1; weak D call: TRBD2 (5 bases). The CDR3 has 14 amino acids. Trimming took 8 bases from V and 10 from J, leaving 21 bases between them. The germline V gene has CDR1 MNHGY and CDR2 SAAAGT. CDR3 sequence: CASGRVLSAIEQFF. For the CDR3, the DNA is TGTGCCAGCGGTCGCGTCCTTAGCGCGATAGAGCAGTTCTTC.

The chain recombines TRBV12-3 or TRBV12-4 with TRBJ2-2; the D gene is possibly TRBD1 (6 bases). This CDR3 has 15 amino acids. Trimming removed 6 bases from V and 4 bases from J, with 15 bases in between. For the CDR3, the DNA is TGTGCCAGCAGCCTGAGGCAGGGGATCACCGGGGAGCTGTTTTTT. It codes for CASSLRQGITGELFF.

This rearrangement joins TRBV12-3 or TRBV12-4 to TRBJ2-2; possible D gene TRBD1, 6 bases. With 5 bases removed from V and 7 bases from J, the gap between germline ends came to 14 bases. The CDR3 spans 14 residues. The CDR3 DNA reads TGTGCCAGCAGTGGGACCGAGACAGGCGGGGAGCTGTTTTTT. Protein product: CASSGTETGGELFF.

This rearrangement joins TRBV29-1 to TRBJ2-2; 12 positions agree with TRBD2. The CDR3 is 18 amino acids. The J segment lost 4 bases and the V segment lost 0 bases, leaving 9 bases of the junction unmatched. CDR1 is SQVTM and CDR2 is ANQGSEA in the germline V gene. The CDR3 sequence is CSVEDGTSGLRGTGELFF. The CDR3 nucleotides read TGCAGCGTTGAAGATGGGACTAGCGGGCTTCGCGGCACCGGGGAGCTGTTTTTT.

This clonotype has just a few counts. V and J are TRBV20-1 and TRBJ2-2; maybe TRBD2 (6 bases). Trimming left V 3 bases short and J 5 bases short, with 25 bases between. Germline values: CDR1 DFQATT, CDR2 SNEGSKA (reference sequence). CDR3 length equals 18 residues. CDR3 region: CSARSAQRAALGTGELFF. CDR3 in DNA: TGCAGTGCTAGGAGCGCCCAGCGGGCAGCTTTGGGGACCGGGGAGCTGTTTTTT.